Sequencing of this TCR beta chain was carried out in a study of cytomegalovirus exposure and HLA in healthy donors. Primers: 60 Vbeta forward and 13 Jbeta reverse. The assay was immunoSEQ multiplex PCR, and TCRdb's table has in-frame clones only and misses some. The data contain 210,000 or so clones, over 70% of them seen just once; the ten biggest clones take up around 2.9%. A note on this clone: Its matching antigen is unknown.

Study-wide results and limits: Relative to equally common others, HLA-associated TCR beta chains showed greater clonal expansion in a later analysis. Usually a TCR sequence was rare, but some public TCRs were found in many donors.

Germline-derived CDR1 and CDR2 are LNHDA and SQIVND (reference sequence). This CDR3 contains 16 residues. Trimming took off 1 base at V and 6 bases at J, with 16 bases between the two ends. This clonotype originated in a woman aged 60-75 years in good health and CMV-seropositive. Sequenced input: PBMCs. The rearrangement uses TRBV19 and TRBJ1-5, with TRBD1 as a possible D gene (5 bases). The CDR3 loop is CASSIGRRVIGQPQHF. Written as DNA, the CDR3 is TGTGCCAGTAGTATAGGGCGCAGGGTGATAGGTCAGCCCCAGCATTTT.